Reported below is one T cell receptor (beta chain). Its target is not known. This entry comes from a study of T cells after yellow fever vaccination. Study information: The authors prepared low-cell-number fractions using SMART-Seq v4 Ultra Low Input.

From the 5' RACE reads, TCRdb called clonotypes with MiXCR, one entry per CDR3 protein. The sample consists of some 500,000 distinct CDR3 sequences, roughly 13% of them appearing once. The study's findings and limits: A minor fraction of clonotypes spanned both CD4 and CD8 compartments. Re-detected after boosting: most primary clones, 96% of CD4 and 80% to 90% of CD8.

V was pared by 3 bases and J by 5 bases, with 19 bases between. Germline V gives CDR1 DFQATT, CDR2 SNEGSKA (reference sequence). This CDR3 has 15 amino acids. J is TRBJ2-5 and V is TRBV20-1; either TRBD1 or TRBD2 may fit D (6 bases each). This sample comprised PBMCs, obtained on the day of the yellow fever booster vaccination. The receptor comes from a man aged 25-45 years who received the YFV17D yellow fever vaccine. The CDR3: CSASGWGALGETQYF. CDR3 nucleotides: TGCAGTGCTAGTGGGTGGGGGGCCCTCGGGGAGACCCAGTACTTC.